This TCR beta chain was retrieved from a study of blood T cell repertoires in COVID-19. Cohorts were based on clinical histories the participants reported. The V gene end was trimmed by 11 bases and the J gene end by 2 bases; junction bases not matched to a gene: 5. This CDR3 has 13 residues. Looked up from germline, CDR1 is MDHEN and CDR2 is SYDVKM. Study processing details: Quantification of nucleated cells was approximated via reference gene primer amplification. TCRdb's table, derived via immunoSEQ multiplex PCR, lists solely in-frame clones and lacks some. The D gene and trimming were derived from the DNA, and the V and J assignments and clone size from that table. Of hundreds of thousands of clones listed, more than 85% are singletons.

The sequenced sample consisted of PBMCs or T cells enriched from blood (not recorded which). The V call is TRBV28, the J call TRBJ2-1; 8 bases map to TRBD2. The sequence derives from a woman aged 45-59 years who had recovered from COVID-19. In nucleotides, the CDR3 is TGTGCCTACAGCGGGAGTCCCTACAATGAGCAGTTCTTC. This sequence encodes CAYSGSPYNEQFF. Full variable domain (rest looked up from reference TRBV28 and TRBJ2-1): DVKVTQSSRYLVKRTGEKVFLECVQDMDHENMFWYRQDPGLGLRLIYFSYDVKMKEKGDIPEGYSVSREKKERFSLILESASTNQTSMYLCAYSGSPYNEQFFGPGTRLTVL.